Here is one TCR beta chain with its context. In the sorted-subset replicate PCRs, approximately 200 ng DNA, roughly 29,000 T cell genomes, was used. Clones were sequenced by immunoSEQ multiplex PCR, and TCRdb holds only the in-frame ones, with some missing. The data show a few million clones, with 90% to 95% seen just once and 0.39% held by the top ten. The data belong to a study of shared clonotypes between healthy human individuals. CDR1 SGHRS and CDR2 YFSETQ come from the germline V gene. J was trimmed by 5 bases and V by 6 bases; bases with no gene match: 12. The CDR3 loop spans 15 amino acids. There were only Caucasian adults among the donors, and all lived in Nashville, Tennessee. Naive CD4+ cells were CD45RA-selected; the remaining cells were memory.

The sample comprised naive CD4+ T cells from PBMCs. The subset denotes: CD45RA+ positively selected. The J gene is TRBJ1-1, the V gene TRBV5-1; 8 bases line up with TRBD1. The receptor's source is a young man in good health. Some clones in this sample may be carry-over from other donors' samples. The CDR3 nucleotides read TGCGCCAGCAACTCCCCCGGGACAGGAGGGACTGAAGCTTTCTTT. The encoded protein is CASNSPGTGGTEAFF.